This is a list of T cell receptor beta chains from one sample in a study of Graves' ophthalmopathy and Graves' hyperthyroidism. TCRdb reanalysed the multiplex PCR reads using MiXCR and keeps one entry per CDR3 protein. The data contain 200,000 to 250,000 distinct CDR3 sequences, around a fifth of them singletons. Sequences were obtained from peripheral blood. These receptors were obtained from a woman between 45 and 60 years old with Graves' ophthalmopathy. Each CDR3 is given with its conserved first and last residue. The D gene is left open where the match is weak. Not all rows give a size; the values are once, few, many and, for expanded clones, a class.

V,J,D,size,CDR3,DNA
TRBV27,TRBJ2-7,NA,many,CASSLVGVFHEQYF,TGTGCCAGCAGTTTGGTGGGGGTATTTCACGAGCAGTACTTC
TRBV6-5,TRBJ1-2,NA,many,CAGGGGWFNYGYTF,TGTGCCGGGGGGGGAGGGTGGTTTAACTATGGCTACACCTTC
TRBV19,TRBJ1-1,NA,many,CASSTRTGPEAFF,TGTGCCAGTAGTACCCGCACTGGGCCTGAAGCTTTCTTT
TRBV30,TRBJ2-2,TRBD1,many,CAWRWRDRGNTGELFF,TGTGCCTGGAGGTGGAGGGACAGGGGGAACACCGGGGAGCTGTTTTTT
TRBV24-1,TRBJ2-7,NA,many,CATSEGREQYF,TGTGCCACCAGTGAAGGGCGAGAGCAGTACTTC
TRBV6-5,TRBJ2-7,TRBD1,many,CASSSEDRAHEQYF,TGTGCCAGCAGTTCCGAGGACAGGGCCCACGAGCAGTACTTC
TRBV24-1,TRBJ2-5,NA,many,CATSDLGSQETQYF,TGTGCCACCAGTGATTTGGGCAGTCAAGAGACCCAGTACTTC
TRBV6-5,TRBJ1-2,NA,many,CASSYTEGSNYGYTF,TGTGCCAGCAGTTACACGGAGGGGAGCAACTATGGCTACACCTTC
TRBV20-1,TRBJ2-2,NA,many,CSAEGGGELFF,TGCAGTGCAGAGGGTGGCGGGGAGCTGTTTTTT
TRBV11-2,TRBJ1-5,NA,NA,CASSLVGGRYSNQPQHF,TGTGCCAGCAGCTTAGTCGGGGGCCGCTATAGCAATCAGCCCCAGCATTTT
TRBV20-1,TRBJ2-5,NA,many,CSAGQETQYF,TGCAGTGCTGGACAAGAGACCCAGTACTTC
TRBV30,TRBJ2-5,TRBD1,few,CAWSVRTGGGETQYF,TGTGCCTGGAGTGTCAGGACAGGGGGCGGAGAGACCCAGTACTTC
TRBV2,TRBJ2-5,NA,NA,CASSRDFGETQYF,TGTGCCAGCAGTCGGGACTTCGGGGAGACCCAGTACTTC
TRBV28,TRBJ2-5,NA,many,CASSAIQGRQETQYF,TGTGCCAGCAGTGCAATACAGGGGAGGCAAGAGACCCAGTACTTC
TRBV20-1,TRBJ1-1,NA,many,CSARDPLDLPTEAFF,TGCAGTGCTAGAGATCCACTGGATTTACCTACTGAAGCTTTCTTT
TRBV7-3,TRBJ2-7,TRBD2,once,CASSPGTSADEQYF,TGTGCCAGCAGCCCCGGGACTAGCGCTGACGAACAGTACTTC
TRBV28,TRBJ1-1,NA,few,CASSLFAQYRGTTEAFF,TGTGCCAGCAGTTTATTCGCACAGTATAGGGGCACAACTGAAGCTTTCTTT
TRBV24-1,TRBJ2-7,TRBD1,NA,CATSDPGQGANYEQYF,TGTGCCACCAGTGATCCGGGACAGGGGGCGAACTACGAGCAGTACTTC
TRBV11-1,TRBJ2-2,TRBD1,many,CASSWGQGGTGELFF,TGTGCCAGCAGCTGGGGACAGGGGGGAACCGGGGAGCTGTTTTTT
TRBV7-2,TRBJ2-4,NA,many,CASSFSRSGIQYF,TGTGCCAGCAGCTTCTCTAGATCCGGAATTCAGTACTTC
TRBV6-2/TRBV6-3,TRBJ1-1,TRBD1,few,CASLGQGMREAFF,TGTGCCAGCCTGGGACAGGGGATGCGTGAAGCTTTCTTT
TRBV19,TRBJ1-5,NA,NA,CASNVVGQPQHF,TGTGCCAGTAATGTGGTGGGACAGCCCCAGCATTTT
TRBV6-1,TRBJ1-1,TRBD1,NA,CAISGQRGVEAFF,TGTGCCATCTCGGGACAGCGAGGGGTTGAAGCTTTCTTT
TRBV24-1,TRBJ2-5,NA,NA,CATSGRVQETQYF,TGTGCCACCAGTGGAAGGGTTCAAGAGACCCAGTACTTC
TRBV3-1,TRBJ2-7,TRBD1,many,CASSPGQYGYEQYF,TGTGCCAGCAGCCCGGGACAGTACGGTTACGAGCAGTACTTC
TRBV6-1,TRBJ2-5,NA,few,CALQETQYF,TGTGCCTTGCAGGAGACCCAGTACTTC
TRBV28,TRBJ1-2,NA,many,CASMGHIYGYTF,TGTGCCAGCATGGGACACATCTATGGCTACACCTTC
TRBV9,TRBJ1-1,NA,few,CASSVASGGTEAFF,TGTGCCAGCAGCGTAGCGTCCGGGGGCACTGAAGCTTTCTTT
TRBV12-3/TRBV12-4,TRBJ2-7,NA,many,CASSPGGKIGEQYF,TGTGCCAGCAGCCCTGGCGGGAAAATTGGGGAGCAGTACTTC
TRBV29-1,TRBJ2-5,NA,many,CSVGASQETQYF,TGCAGCGTTGGGGCCAGCCAAGAGACCCAGTACTTC
TRBV5-1,TRBJ2-7,NA,NA,CASSLALAGIYEQYF,TGCGCCAGCAGCTTGGCCCTGGCGGGAATTTACGAGCAGTACTTC
TRBV12-3/TRBV12-4,TRBJ2-7,NA,NA,CASSNPGLTYEQYF,TGTGCCAGCAGCAACCCGGGACTTACCTACGAGCAGTACTTC
TRBV7-2,TRBJ1-3,TRBD1,NA,CASSLAPGGGYTIYF,TGTGCCAGCAGCTTAGCCCCAGGGGGAGGATACACCATATATTTT
TRBV4-2,TRBJ1-1,NA,NA,CASSQVTDMNTEAFF,TGTGCCAGCAGCCAAGTTACGGACATGAACACTGAAGCTTTCTTT
TRBV6-2/TRBV6-3,TRBJ2-5,TRBD1,NA,CASSPATGVVENQYF,TGTGCCAGCAGCCCCGCGACAGGGGTTGTAGAGAACCAGTACTTC
TRBV6-5,TRBJ1-1,NA,many,CASSWDTKRGTEAFF,TGTGCCAGCAGTTGGGACACGAAGAGGGGCACTGAAGCTTTCTTT
TRBV15,TRBJ1-1,TRBD1,few,CATSRNRGANTEAFF,TGTGCCACCAGCAGGAACAGGGGAGCGAACACTGAAGCTTTCTTT
TRBV30,TRBJ2-7,NA,few,CAWSEQGQSYEQYF,TGTGCCTGGAGTGAACAGGGCCAGTCCTACGAGCAGTACTTC
TRBV19,TRBJ2-2,NA,few,CASSIGKSTGELFF,TGTGCCAGTAGTATTGGTAAAAGCACCGGGGAGCTGTTTTTT
TRBV10-2,TRBJ2-2,NA,NA,CASSGGVRRVRNTGELFF,TGCGCCAGCAGTGGGGGGGTCCGTAGAGTCCGAAACACCGGGGAGCTGTTTTTT
TRBV12-3/TRBV12-4,TRBJ1-2,NA,NA,CASSLATDNHGYTF,TGTGCCAGCAGTTTAGCGACGGACAATCATGGCTACACCTTC
TRBV2,TRBJ2-5,TRBD1,NA,CASSTRTGRSTETQYF,TGTGCCAGCAGTACACGGACAGGGAGGTCGACAGAGACCCAGTACTTC
TRBV2,TRBJ2-5,NA,many,CASSRYPRGKQETQYF,TGTGCCAGCAGTCGATACCCGAGGGGGAAACAAGAGACCCAGTACTTC
TRBV19,TRBJ1-5,NA,NA,CASSPEAGRSQPQHF,TGTGCCAGTAGCCCGGAGGCCGGGAGATCTCAGCCCCAGCATTTT
TRBV7-3,TRBJ2-5,NA,many,CASSPEGLTETQYF,TGTGCCAGCAGCCCGGAGGGCCTTACAGAGACCCAGTACTTC
TRBV28,TRBJ1-3,NA,few,CASSSYPRSSGNTIYF,TGTGCCAGCAGTTCGTACCCCCGGTCTTCTGGAAACACCATATATTTT
TRBV3-1,TRBJ2-4,NA,few,CASSPDRDLAKNIQYF,TGTGCCAGCAGTCCCGACAGAGATCTAGCCAAAAACATTCAGTACTTC
TRBV7-2,TRBJ2-4,TRBD2,many,CAIGGVGAKNIQYF,TGTGCCATCGGGGGGGTTGGGGCCAAAAACATTCAGTACTTC
TRBV6-1,TRBJ2-6,NA,many,CASSEVGTGANVLTF,TGTGCCAGCAGTGAAGTAGGGACTGGGGCCAACGTCCTGACTTTC
TRBV28,TRBJ2-5,NA,many,CASSFSLEQETQYF,TGTGCCAGCAGTTTCTCTTTAGAGCAAGAGACCCAGTACTTC
TRBV19,TRBJ2-7,NA,NA,CASSIGGNGYEQYF,TGTGCCAGTAGTATTGGCGGGAACGGCTACGAGCAGTACTTC
TRBV11-2,TRBJ2-7,NA,few,CASSLVDRSSYEQYF,TGTGCCAGCAGCTTAGTAGACCGGAGCTCCTACGAGCAGTACTTC
TRBV7-2,TRBJ1-2,TRBD1,many,CASSFGTGSYGYTF,TGTGCCAGCAGCTTTGGGACAGGTAGCTATGGCTACACCTTC
TRBV18,TRBJ1-1,NA,many,CASSPAANTEAFF,TGTGCCAGCTCACCGGCCGCGAACACTGAAGCTTTCTTT
TRBV10-3,TRBJ2-5,TRBD2,few,CATGTSGGETQYF,TGTGCCACCGGGACTAGCGGGGGGGAGACCCAGTACTTC